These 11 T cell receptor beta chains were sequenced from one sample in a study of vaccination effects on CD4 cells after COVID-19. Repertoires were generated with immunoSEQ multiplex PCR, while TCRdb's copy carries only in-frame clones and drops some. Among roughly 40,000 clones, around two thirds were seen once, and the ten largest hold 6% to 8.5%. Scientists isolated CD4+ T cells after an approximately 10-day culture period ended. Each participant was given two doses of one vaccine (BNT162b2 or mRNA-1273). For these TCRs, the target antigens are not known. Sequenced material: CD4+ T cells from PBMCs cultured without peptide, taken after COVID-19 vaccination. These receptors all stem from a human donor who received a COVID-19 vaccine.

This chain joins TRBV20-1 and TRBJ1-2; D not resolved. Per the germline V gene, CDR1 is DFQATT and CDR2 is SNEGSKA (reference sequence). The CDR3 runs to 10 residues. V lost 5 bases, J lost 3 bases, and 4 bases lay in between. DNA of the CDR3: TGCAGTGCTCACTACTATGGCTACACCTTC. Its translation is CSAHYYGYTF.

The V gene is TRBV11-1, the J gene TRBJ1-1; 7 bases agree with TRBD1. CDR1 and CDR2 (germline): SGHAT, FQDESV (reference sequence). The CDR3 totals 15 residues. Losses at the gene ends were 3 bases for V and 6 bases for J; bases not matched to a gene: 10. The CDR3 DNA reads TGTGCCAGCAGCTTCCGACAGGGTATGAGCCCTGAAGCTTTCTTT. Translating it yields CASSFRQGMSPEAFF.

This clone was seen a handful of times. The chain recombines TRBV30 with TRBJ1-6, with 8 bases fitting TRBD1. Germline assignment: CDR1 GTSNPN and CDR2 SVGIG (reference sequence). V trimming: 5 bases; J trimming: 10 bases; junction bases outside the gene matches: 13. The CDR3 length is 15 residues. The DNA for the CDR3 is TGTGCCTGGGGTACAGGGGGTTCGGTTTGGTCACCCCTCCACTTT. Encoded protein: CAWGTGGSVWSPLHF.

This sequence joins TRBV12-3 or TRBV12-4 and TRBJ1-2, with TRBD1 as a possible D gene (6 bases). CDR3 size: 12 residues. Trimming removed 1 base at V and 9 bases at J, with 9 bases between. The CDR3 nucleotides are TGTGCCAGCAGTTTAGGGACAGAGAGCTACACCTTC. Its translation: CASSLGTESYTF.

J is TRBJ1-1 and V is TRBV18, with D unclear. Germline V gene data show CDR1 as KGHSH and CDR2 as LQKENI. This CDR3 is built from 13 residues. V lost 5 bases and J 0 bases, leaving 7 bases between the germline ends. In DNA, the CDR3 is TGTGCCAGCTCAAGACAAATGAACACTGAAGCTTTCTTT. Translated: CASSRQMNTEAFF.

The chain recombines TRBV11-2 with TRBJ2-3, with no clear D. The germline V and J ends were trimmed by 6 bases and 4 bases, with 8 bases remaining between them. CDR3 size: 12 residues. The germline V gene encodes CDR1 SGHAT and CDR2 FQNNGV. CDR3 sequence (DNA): TGTGCCAGCAGGTCATTGCCAGATACGCAGTATTTT. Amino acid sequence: CASRSLPDTQYF. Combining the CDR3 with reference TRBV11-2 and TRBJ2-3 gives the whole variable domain EAGVAQSPRYKIIEKRQSVAFWCNPISGHATLYWYQQILGQGPKLLIQFQNNGVVDDSQLPKDRFSAERLKGVDSTLKIQPAKLEDSAVYLCASRSLPDTQYFGPGTRLTVL.

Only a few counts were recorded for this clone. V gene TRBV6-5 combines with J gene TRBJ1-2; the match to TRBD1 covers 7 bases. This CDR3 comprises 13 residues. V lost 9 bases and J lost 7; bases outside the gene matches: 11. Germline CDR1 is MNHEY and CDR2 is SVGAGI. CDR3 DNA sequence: TGTGCCAGTTCACCAGGGGGACAGCTTGGCTACACCTTC. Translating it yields CASSPGGQLGYTF.

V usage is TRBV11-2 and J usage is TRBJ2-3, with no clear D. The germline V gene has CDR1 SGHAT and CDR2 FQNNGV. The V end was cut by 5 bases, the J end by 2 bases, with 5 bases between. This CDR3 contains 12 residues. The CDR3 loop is CASSLNTDTQYF. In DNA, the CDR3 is TGTGCCAGCAGCCTAAACACAGATACGCAGTATTTT.

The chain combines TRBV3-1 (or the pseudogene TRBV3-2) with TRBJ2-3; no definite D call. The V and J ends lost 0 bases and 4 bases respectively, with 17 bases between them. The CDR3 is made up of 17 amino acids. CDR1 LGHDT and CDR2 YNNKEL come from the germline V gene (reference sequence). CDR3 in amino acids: CASSQDYRHGGSDTQYF. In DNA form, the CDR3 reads TGTGCCAGCAGCCAAGATTATCGACACGGTGGTTCAGATACGCAGTATTTT.

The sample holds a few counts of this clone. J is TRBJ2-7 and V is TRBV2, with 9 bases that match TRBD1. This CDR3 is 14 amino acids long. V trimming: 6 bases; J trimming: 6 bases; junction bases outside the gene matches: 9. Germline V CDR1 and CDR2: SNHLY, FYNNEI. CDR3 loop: CASRIPGQGPEQYF. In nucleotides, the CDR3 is TGTGCCAGCAGAATTCCGGGACAGGGTCCCGAGCAGTACTTC.

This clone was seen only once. In DNA, the CDR3 is TGTGCCAGCTCAAAAGGAATAGGGGGCGAGGGCACTGAAGCTTTCTTT. This gives the protein CASSKGIGGEGTEAFF. The rearrangement joins TRBV18 to TRBJ1-1; 7 bases fit TRBD1. The V segment lost 5 bases and the J segment 4 bases; nucleotides outside the gene matches: 13. This CDR3 comprises 16 residues. Germline CDR1 reads KGHSH; CDR2 reads LQKENI. Complete variable domain (other parts from reference TRBV18 and TRBJ1-1): NAGVMQNPRHLVRRRGQEARLRCSPMKGHSHVYWYRQLPEEGLKFMVYLQKENIIDESGMPKERFSAEFPKEGPSILRIQQVVRGDSAAYFCASSKGIGGEGTEAFFGQGTRLTVV.